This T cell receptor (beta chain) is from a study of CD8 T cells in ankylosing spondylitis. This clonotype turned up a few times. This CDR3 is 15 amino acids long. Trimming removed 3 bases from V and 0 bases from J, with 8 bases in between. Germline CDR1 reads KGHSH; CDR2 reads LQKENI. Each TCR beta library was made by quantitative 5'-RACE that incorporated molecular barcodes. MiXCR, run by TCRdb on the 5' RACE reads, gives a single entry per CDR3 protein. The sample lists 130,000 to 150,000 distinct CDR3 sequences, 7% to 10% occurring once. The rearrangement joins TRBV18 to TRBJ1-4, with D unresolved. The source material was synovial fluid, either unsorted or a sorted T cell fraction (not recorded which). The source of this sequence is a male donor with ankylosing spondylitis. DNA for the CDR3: TGTGCCAGCTCACCCGAGAGACCAACTAATGAAAAACTGTTTTTT. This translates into CASSPERPTNEKLFF.